This TCR beta chain was obtained from a study of blood T cell repertoires in COVID-19 (dated by TCRdb to 2018 to 2021). Turning to the overall study: Samples covering the acute and convalescent phases of COVID-19 were provided by collaborators in the United States, Italy and Spain. The prospective study material was composed of cDNA or gDNA derived from T cells, B-cell-depleted T cells, or PBMCs. The dataset comprised deeply sampled blood TCRbeta repertoires from subjects exposed to, actively infected with, or recovered from COVID-19. The repertoires were released in a freely available public database meant as a resource for research on the immune response to SARS-CoV-2. Samples were obtained from the ongoing ImmuneRACE study (first 160 participants) and from over 1,000 subjects provided by 6 global collaborators. A de-identified subject ID, COVID-19 status, age in years and sex were almost always included in the sample metadata. HLA class I and class II types, where available, came from metadata supplied by the sample provider rather than from assay-based typing.

TCRbeta CDR3 regions were amplified from genomic DNA using the immunoSEQ Assay, a bias-controlled multiplex PCR. Per the source publication's procedure: The number of nucleated cells in each sample was estimated from the amplification of reference gene primers within the assay. To quantify the absolute abundance of each unique TCRbeta CDR3 rearrangement, sequence reads were collapsed and filtered. For each sample, productive Simpson clonality was calculated by taking the square root of Simpson's diversity index across productive rearrangements. TCRdb mirrors the immuneACCESS table, restricted to in-frame sequences. Some clones are absent from its copies; in checked studies, under half trace to an unresolved V gene, and the reason for the others is unknown. That table is the source of V, J and clone size, and D and trimming were worked out from the DNA. The sample profile shows roughly 240,000 clones; approximately 90% of them were found once. In total, the top ten clones hold 3.6% of the sample.

As to this clone: Its antigen remains unidentified. Per-base qualities were not stored, and no clone one base away is much larger.

V is clipped by 2 bases and J by 8 bases, and the sequence between their germline boundaries is 9 bases long. The CDR3 contains 13 residues, cysteine and phenylalanine counted. Solely the CDR3 DNA is kept, with 39 bases framed from the first base. CDR1 and CDR2, looked up from the germline V gene, are LGHNT and FRNRAP. Study-wide findings and limitations: The quantity of clinical and demographic metadata differed by source and by participant and was supplied without curation.

Each collaborating institution followed its own protocols to collect whole blood in K2EDTA tubes. For TCRbeta analysis, collaborator samples were shipped as frozen whole blood, as isolated PBMCs, or as DNA extracted from either sample type. The clonotype originates from a man between 18 and 29 years old with active or convalescent COVID-19. What was sequenced was peripheral blood. The chain is assembled from TRBV12-5 and TRBJ1-4; the D gene is possibly TRBD1, with 5 bases matching. The CDR3: CASGLRRGEKLFF. The DNA is TGTGCTAGTGGTTTGAGGCGGGGGGAAAAACTGTTTTTT.